This T cell receptor (beta chain) appears in the sequencing data of a study of technical replicates of blood from a few donors. V lost 3 bases and J lost 4, with 9 bases in between. CDR3 length equals 14 residues. Germline assignment: CDR1 SGHAT and CDR2 FQNNGV. Assay: immunoSEQ multiplex PCR; the TCRdb copy retains only in-frame clones and omits some. This sample has around 90,000 clones, with 85% to 95% found just once. The chain joins TRBV11-2 to TRBJ1-4, with D hard to call. The sequence came from a human donor in good health. Sequencing was performed on T cells isolated from PBMCs. CDR3 sequence (DNA): TGTGCCAGCAGCTTTACCACAAATAATGAAAAACTGTTTTTT. Its translation: CASSFTTNNEKLFF.